This TCR beta chain is drawn from a study of response to subunit inactivated influenza vaccine. Unmatched junction bases numbered 3, after V lost 4 bases and J lost 4 bases. The CDR3 has 13 amino acids. The V gene's germline CDR1 is SNHLY and CDR2 FYNNEI. TCRdb reprocessed the RT-PCR reads with MiXCR, giving one entry per CDR3 protein. The data show hundreds of thousands of distinct CDR3 sequences, approximately 17% seen once. Study outcomes and limitations: Researchers suggested that each seasonal influenza vaccination recruits few new T cells.

This clonotype was observed a handful of times. Its target is unknown. The sequencing used PBMCs from blood, collected around 5 days after vaccination. The TCR originated in a man between 45 and 60 years old who received an inactivated influenza vaccine. The chain recombines TRBV2 with TRBJ1-2; 7 nucleotides align to TRBD1. CDR3: CASSAGQSYGYTF. CDR3 nucleotides: TGTGCCAGCAGTGCGGGACAGAGCTATGGCTACACCTTC.